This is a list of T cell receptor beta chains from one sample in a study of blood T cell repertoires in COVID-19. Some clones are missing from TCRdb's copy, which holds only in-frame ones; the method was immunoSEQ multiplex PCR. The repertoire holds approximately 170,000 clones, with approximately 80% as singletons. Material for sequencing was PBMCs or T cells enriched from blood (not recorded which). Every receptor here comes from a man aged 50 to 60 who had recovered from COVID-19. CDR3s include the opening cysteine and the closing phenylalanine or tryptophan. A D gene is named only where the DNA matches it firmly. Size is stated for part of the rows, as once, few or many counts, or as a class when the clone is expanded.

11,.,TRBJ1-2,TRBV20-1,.,TGCAGTGCTTGGGGGAGGGACGGCTACACCTTC,CSAWGRDGYTF
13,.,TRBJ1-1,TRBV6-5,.,TGTGCCAGCCGTTTGCAGGGCAGCACTGAAGCTTTCTTT,CASRLQGSTEAFF
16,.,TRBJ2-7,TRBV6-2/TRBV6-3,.,TGTGCCAGCAGTTACCGTCGGGGGGCGCCTACCTACGAGCAGTACTTC,CASSYRRGAPTYEQYF
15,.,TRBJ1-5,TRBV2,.,TGTGCCAGCAGTCTTGACAGAGGAATCAATCAGCCCCAGCATTTT,CASSLDRGINQPQHF
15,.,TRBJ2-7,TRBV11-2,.,TGTGCCAGCAGCCTCTCGGACAGTTTCTCCTACGAGCAGTACTTC,CASSLSDSFSYEQYF
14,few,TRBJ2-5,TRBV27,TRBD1,TGTGCCAGCAGCCGGGACAGGGGGCAAGAGACCCAGTACTTC,CASSRDRGQETQYF
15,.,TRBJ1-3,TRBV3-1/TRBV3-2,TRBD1,TGTGCCAGCAGCCTGGGACAGGGACCTGGAAACACCATATATTTT,CASSLGQGPGNTIYF
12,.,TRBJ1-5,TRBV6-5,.,TGTGCCAGCAGCTCATTGGGCCAGCCCCAGCATTTT,CASSSLGQPQHF
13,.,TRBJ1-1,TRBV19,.,TGTGCCAGTAGTATCTGGGGAGACACTGAAGCTTTCTTT,CASSIWGDTEAFF
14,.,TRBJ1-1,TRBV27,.,TGTGCCAGCAGTTTTATAGGGGTTGGCACTGAAGCTTTCTTT,CASSFIGVGTEAFF
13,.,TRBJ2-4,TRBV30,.,TGTGCCTGGAGTGTACAAGGGGCGAACATTCAGTACTTC,CAWSVQGANIQYF
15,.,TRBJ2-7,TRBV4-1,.,TGCGCCAGCAGCCAAGCCCGGGACACCTCCTACGAGCAGTACTTC,CASSQARDTSYEQYF
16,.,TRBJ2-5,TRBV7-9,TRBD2,TGTGCCAGCAGCTTGACTAGCGGGGGAGGTGGGGAGACCCAGTACTTC,CASSLTSGGGGETQYF
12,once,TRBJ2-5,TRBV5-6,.,TGTGCCAGCAGCTGGCAGGGGGAGACCCAGTACTTC,CASSWQGETQYF
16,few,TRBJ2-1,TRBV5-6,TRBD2,TGTGCCAGCAACCCGATACTAGCGGGACCCTACAATGAGCAGTTCTTC,CASNPILAGPYNEQFF
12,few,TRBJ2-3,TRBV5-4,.,TGTGCCAGCAGCTCATTCACAGATACGCAGTATTTT,CASSSFTDTQYF
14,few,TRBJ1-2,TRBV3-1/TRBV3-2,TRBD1,TGTGCCAGCAGCCAGGGGACAGGGGATAGAGGCTACACCTTC,CASSQGTGDRGYTF
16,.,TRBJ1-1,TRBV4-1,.,TGCGCCAGCAGCCAAGACGTGGGCAGGGTGAACACTGAAGCTTTCTTT,CASSQDVGRVNTEAFF
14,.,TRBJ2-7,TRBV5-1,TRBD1,TGCGCCAGCAGCACCCGGGACAGAACCTACGAGCAGTACTTC,CASSTRDRTYEQYF
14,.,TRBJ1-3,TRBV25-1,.,TGTGCCAGCAGGGAACTGGGGGCCGGAAACACCATATATTTT,CASRELGAGNTIYF
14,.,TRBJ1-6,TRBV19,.,TGTGCCAGTAGTATTGGGGGGAATAATTCACCCCTCCACTTT,CASSIGGNNSPLHF
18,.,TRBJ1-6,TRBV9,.,TGTGCCAGCACCCAGGACCGGGACACGAGCTCCTATAATTCACCCCTCCACTTT,CASTQDRDTSSYNSPLHF
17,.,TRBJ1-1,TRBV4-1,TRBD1,TGCGCCAGCAGCCAAGAGGCAGGGGGCCCTTGGCCCACTGAAGCTTTCTTT,CASSQEAGGPWPTEAFF
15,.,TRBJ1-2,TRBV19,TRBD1,TGTGCCAGTAGTATTTTAGAAGGGGGCAGCTATGGCTACACCTTC,CASSILEGGSYGYTF
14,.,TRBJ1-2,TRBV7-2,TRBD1,TGTGCCAGCAGCGCGGACAGGGGACCGTATGGCTACACCTTC,CASSADRGPYGYTF
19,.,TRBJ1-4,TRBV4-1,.,TGCGCCAGCAGCCCTGTAAGGCGTTCTGGGACGGGGGCTAATGAAAAACTGTTTTTT,CASSPVRRSGTGANEKLFF
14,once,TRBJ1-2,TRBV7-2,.,TGTGCCAGCAGCTTAGCGAACAGGGTCTATGGCTACACCTTC,CASSLANRVYGYTF
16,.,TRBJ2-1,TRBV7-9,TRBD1,TGTGCCAGCAGCCCCACCGGGACAGGGGGCCGCAATGAGCAGTTCTTC,CASSPTGTGGRNEQFF
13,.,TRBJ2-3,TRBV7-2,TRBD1,TGTGCCAGCAGCTTAGACAGGGGAAATACGCAGTATTTT,CASSLDRGNTQYF
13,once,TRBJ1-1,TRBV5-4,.,TGTGCCAGCAGCACCGGGATGGCGAATGAAGCTTTCTTT,CASSTGMANEAFF
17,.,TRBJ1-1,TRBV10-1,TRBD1,TGCGCCAGCAGTCGGACAGGGCTCACTATTACGAACACTGAAGCTTTCTTT,CASSRTGLTITNTEAFF
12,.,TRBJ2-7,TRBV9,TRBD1,TGTGCCAGCAGCCCAGGGGGGACAGGTCAGTACTTC,CASSPGGTGQYF
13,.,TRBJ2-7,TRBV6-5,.,TGTGCCAGCAGGGTAAACAGTATAGACGAGCAGTACTTC,CASRVNSIDEQYF
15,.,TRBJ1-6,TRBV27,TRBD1,TGTGCCAGCGGCCTTACCGACAGGGGCCATTCACCCCTCCACTTT,CASGLTDRGHSPLHF
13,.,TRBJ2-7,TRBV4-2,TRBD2,TGTGCCAGCAGCCAACCGGGAGGCCACGAGCAGTACTTC,CASSQPGGHEQYF
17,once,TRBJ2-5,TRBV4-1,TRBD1,TGCGCCAGCAGCCCGATATTTGGACAGGCCGTCCAAGAGACCCAGTACTTC,CASSPIFGQAVQETQYF
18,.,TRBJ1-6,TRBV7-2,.,TGTGCCAGCAGCCCAAGGGGTCAGGGGCATGGCTATAATTCACCCCTCCACTTT,CASSPRGQGHGYNSPLHF
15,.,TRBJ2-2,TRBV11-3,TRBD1,TGTGCCAGCAGCTTAGATGGACAGGGGGCCGGGGAGCTGTTTTTT,CASSLDGQGAGELFF
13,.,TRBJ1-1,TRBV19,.,TGTGCCAGTAGTATCACAGTTCGGAATGAAGCTTTCTTT,CASSITVRNEAFF
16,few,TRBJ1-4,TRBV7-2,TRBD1,TGTGCCAGCAGCCCCGTTCCCGACAGGGGGCGTGAAAAACTGTTTTTT,CASSPVPDRGREKLFF
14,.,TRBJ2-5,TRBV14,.,TGTGCCAGCAGCCAGGGCTCCCGATCGGAGACCCAGTACTTC,CASSQGSRSETQYF